The 28 T cell receptor beta chains given below trace back to one sample, sequenced in a study of blood T cell repertoires in COVID-19. Only in-frame clones appear in the TCRdb table, and some are missing; sequencing was by immunoSEQ multiplex PCR. The sample records around 65,000 clones, approximately 79% being singletons. Material: peripheral blood. These receptors originate from a man of 80 years or more with active COVID-19.

The rearrangement joins TRBV3-1 (or the pseudogene TRBV3-2) to TRBJ2-7; 7 bases agree with TRBD1. The CDR3 runs 14 residues. CDR1 and CDR2 from the germline V gene are LGHDT and YNNKEL (reference sequence). V shed 4 bases, J shed 2 bases, and the junction held 5 bases outside the gene matches. The CDR3 bases are TGTGCCAGCAGCCCCCGACAGGGACCCTACGAGCAGTACTTC. Translating it yields CASSPRQGPYEQYF.

This clone was counted only a few times. The chain couples TRBV4-2 to TRBJ1-3; D unresolved. The CDR3 length is 15 residues. The germline V and J ends were trimmed by 0 bases and 4 bases, with 10 bases remaining between them. CDR1 and CDR2 (germline): LGHNA, YNFKEQ. The CDR3 region is CASSQDPAEGNTIYF. The DNA of the CDR3 is TGTGCCAGCAGCCAAGACCCGGCGGAAGGAAACACCATATATTTT.

V gene TRBV19 combines with J gene TRBJ2-7; 7 nucleotides line up with TRBD1. Germline trimming cut 4 bases from V and 7 bases from J; bases unmatched to any gene: 7. The CDR3 has 13 amino acids. Germline CDR1 is LNHDA and CDR2 is SQIVND (reference sequence). CDR3 nucleotides: TGTGCCAGTAGTAAAAGACAGGGCGGAGAGCAGTACTTC. Amino acid sequence: CASSKRQGGEQYF.

This clone has only a few counts. The chain employs TRBV7-2 and TRBJ2-3, with no clear D. The CDR3 sequence is 15 residues long. Germline V gene lookup returns CDR1 SGHTA and CDR2 FQGNSA. V shed 1 base and J shed 2 bases, with 10 bases lying between them. In DNA form, the CDR3 reads TGTGCCAGCAGCTTAGTTGCGGTTGCCACAGATACGCAGTATTTT. Its protein product is CASSLVAVATDTQYF.

The CDR3 protein is CASSEAGGDTQYF. CDR3 nucleotides: TGTGCCAGCAGCGAGGCGGGTGGAGATACGCAGTATTTT. The chain carries TRBV7-6 and TRBJ2-3; maybe TRBD2 (5 bases). Germline CDR1 is SGHVS and CDR2 is FNYEAQ. With 5 bases removed from V and 5 bases from J, the gap between germline ends came to 11 bases. The CDR3 spans 13 residues.

The genes are TRBV18 and TRBJ1-1; a weak D match, TRBD1 (5 bases). This CDR3 comprises 15 residues. Trimming took off 4 bases at V and 5 bases at J, with 17 bases between the two ends. CDR1 and CDR2 (germline): KGHSH, LQKENI. In nucleotides, the CDR3 is TGTGCCAGCTCACACCGGGGACTCCAAGGGACTGAAGCTTTCTTT. Its protein product is CASSHRGLQGTEAFF.

The chain carries TRBV12-5 and TRBJ1-2, with no clear D. There are 12 residues in the CDR3. V was cut by 2 bases and J by 4 bases, with 5 bases left in between. CDR1 and CDR2 from the germline V gene are LGHNT and FRNRAP. The CDR3 is CASGLYTYGYTF. DNA for the CDR3: TGTGCTAGTGGTTTGTACACCTATGGCTACACCTTC.

This clone was found once. This chain links TRBV19 with TRBJ1-2, with 7 bases identical to TRBD1. V gave up 6 bases and J gave up 7 bases; unmatched junction bases: 14. This CDR3 comprises 15 residues. CDR1 and CDR2 from the germline V gene are LNHDA and SQIVND (reference sequence). The CDR3 DNA reads as TGTGCCAGTAGGTTGACAGGGAGGCTTCCTCGTGGCTACACCTTC. This encodes CASRLTGRLPRGYTF.

For the CDR3, the DNA is TGCGCCAGCAGCCGAACGCGGACAGACCACAATGAGCAGTTCTTC. It translates to CASSRTRTDHNEQFF. The J gene is TRBJ2-1, the V gene TRBV5-1; D possibly corresponds to TRBD1 (6 bases). The length of the CDR3 is 15 residues. Germline CDR1 reads SGHRS; CDR2 reads YFSETQ. V was clipped by 4 bases and J by 5 bases, with 16 bases between them. The whole variable domain, filled in from reference TRBV5-1 and TRBJ2-1, reads KAGVTQTPRYLIKTRGQQVTLSCSPISGHRSVSWYQQTPGQGLQFLFEYFSETQRNKGNFPGRFSGRQFSNSRSEMNVSTLELGDSALYLCASSRTRTDHNEQFFGPGTRLTVL.

The CDR3 sequence is CAIHTGGIDYGYTF. Written as DNA, the CDR3 is TGTGCCATCCATACAGGGGGGATAGACTATGGCTACACCTTC. J is TRBJ1-2 and V is TRBV6-4, with TRBD1 identical over 8 bases. Trimming took 10 bases from V and 3 from J; bases not matched to a gene: 10. The CDR3 extends over 14 amino acids. Germline CDR1 MRHNA, CDR2 SNTAGT.

CDR3 residues: CASSSRTSLNTGELFF. CDR3 DNA sequence: TGTGCCAGCAGCTCCCGGACAAGCTTGAACACCGGGGAGCTGTTTTTT. The J gene is TRBJ2-2, the V gene TRBV9; tentative D call: TRBD1 (5 bases). CDR1 is SGDLS and CDR2 is YYNGEE in the germline V gene. The CDR3 totals 16 residues. Trimming shortened V by 4 bases and J by 1 base, and 14 bases separated the two germline ends.

The J gene is TRBJ2-5, the V gene TRBV4-1; 10 bases fit TRBD1. Germline trimming cut 0 bases from V and 5 bases from J; bases unmatched to any gene: 6. This CDR3 spans 16 amino acids. Germline V gene data show CDR1 as MGHRA and CDR2 as YSYEKL. The CDR3 DNA reads as TGCGCCAGCAGCCAAGACACGGGACAGGGGATGGAGACCCAGTACTTC. It encodes CASSQDTGQGMETQYF.

This chain links TRBV18 with TRBJ2-5, with D tentatively TRBD1 (5 bases). The CDR3 loop spans 13 amino acids. Germline CDR1 KGHSH, CDR2 LQKENI. The V and J ends lost 8 bases and 4 bases respectively, with 14 bases between them. The CDR3 spells CASQDSVIETQYF. The CDR3 bases are TGTGCCAGCCAAGACAGCGTCATAGAGACCCAGTACTTC.

This rearrangement joins TRBV11-2 to TRBJ1-1, with D maybe TRBD1 (5 bases). CDR3 length: 14 amino acids. V lost 5 bases and J lost 6, with 16 bases in between. The germline V gene has CDR1 SGHAT and CDR2 FQNNGV. CDR3: CASSQDTPPAEAFF. The DNA for the CDR3 is TGTGCCAGCAGCCAGGACACCCCACCCGCTGAAGCTTTCTTT.

V is TRBV20-1 and J is TRBJ2-7; no clear D gene. Trimming pared 1 base from V and 3 bases from J, leaving 4 bases between. CDR3 size: 11 residues. Germline V CDR1 and CDR2: DFQATT, SNEGSKA (reference sequence). The CDR3 here is CSARAVYEQYF. The CDR3 region has the DNA TGCAGTGCTAGAGCCGTCTACGAGCAGTACTTC.

The rearrangement uses TRBV6-2 or TRBV6-3 and TRBJ2-5; 7 bases agree with TRBD2. Germline V gene lookup returns CDR1 MNHEY and CDR2 SVGEGT. This CDR3 comprises 14 residues. After removal of 5 bases from V and 3 bases from J, the junction contained 6 bases not matched to a gene. The CDR3 DNA reads as TGTGCCAGCAGTCGTGGGGACTACAAAGAGACCCAGTACTTC. This codes for CASSRGDYKETQYF.

The J gene is TRBJ2-1, the V gene TRBV2; D unresolved. This CDR3 is 13 amino acids long. Trimming took 6 bases from V and 10 from J, leaving 16 bases between them. The V gene's germline CDR1 is SNHLY and CDR2 FYNNEI. As DNA, the CDR3 is TGTGCCAGCAGGAAAGTTTGGTACAGCGAGCAGTTCTTC. Protein product: CASRKVWYSEQFF.

V usage is TRBV6-6 and J usage is TRBJ2-7, with 8 bases identical to TRBD1. The CDR3 length is 13 residues. The germline gives CDR1 MNHNY, CDR2 SVGAGI (reference sequence). V shed 6 bases, J shed 6 bases, and the junction held 7 bases outside the gene matches. CDR3 sequence (DNA): TGTGCCAGCAGAGACGACAGGGGAATCGAGCAGTACTTC. It translates to CASRDDRGIEQYF.

The chain joins TRBV21-1 to TRBJ2-5; the table gives TRBD1 as D, unverified against the DNA. TRBV21-1 is tagged as a pseudogene. The CDR3 consists of 18 residues. CDR3 residues: CASSKVKERQGWVETQYF. The CDR3 region has the DNA TGTGCCAGCAGCAAAGTAAAGGAGAGACAGGGATGGGTGGAGACCCAGTACTTC.

This sequence joins TRBV5-1 and TRBJ2-7; 8 nucleotides match TRBD1. Germline V CDR1 and CDR2: SGHRS, YFSETQ. The length of the CDR3 is 15 residues. V lost 4 bases, J lost 2 bases, and 8 bases stayed unmatched. CDR3 protein: CASSIAGTGTYEQYF. CDR3 bases: TGCGCCAGCAGCATAGCCGGGACAGGTACCTACGAGCAGTACTTC.

J is TRBJ1-6 and V is TRBV21-1; no DNA check was done on the table's D call, TRBD1. TRBV21-1 is a documented pseudogene. This CDR3 spans 18 amino acids. CDR3 loop: CASSEGTGNSSYNSPLHF. The CDR3 DNA follows: TGTGCCAGCAGCGAAGGGACAGGGAACAGCTCCTATAATTCACCCCTCCACTTT.

The J gene is TRBJ2-7, the V gene TRBV2; D may be TRBD2 (6 bases). Per germline, CDR1 SNHLY and CDR2 FYNNEI. The CDR3 is 15 residues long. V was cut by 2 bases and J by 3 bases, with 14 bases left in between. The CDR3 sequence is CASSERGLSDYEQYF. The CDR3 nucleotides are TGTGCCAGCAGTGAAAGGGGACTGTCCGACTACGAGCAGTACTTC.

The genes are TRBV5-4 and TRBJ1-2, with unresolved D. Germline CDR1 is SGHNT and CDR2 is YYREEE (reference sequence). V was clipped by 1 base and J by 2 bases, with 9 bases between them. This CDR3 region has 14 residues. The CDR3 sequence is CASSLNQINYGYTF. As DNA, the CDR3 is TGTGCCAGCAGCTTGAACCAGATAAACTATGGCTACACCTTC.

J is TRBJ1-2 and V is TRBV5-4; 7 nucleotides match TRBD1. This CDR3 has 16 amino acids. CDR1 SGHNT and CDR2 YYREEE come from the germline V gene (reference sequence). J lost 0 bases, V lost 4 bases, and 9 bases had no gene match. In nucleotides, the CDR3 is TGTGCCAGCAGCCCCCCACAGGGGACCTCTAACTATGGCTACACCTTC. This encodes CASSPPQGTSNYGYTF.

This clone appeared once. The V call is TRBV7-2, the J call TRBJ2-1; D possibly corresponds to TRBD1 (6 bases). Germline CDR1 SGHTA, CDR2 FQGNSA. Trimming took 6 bases from V and 0 from J, leaving 12 bases between them. The CDR3 totals 15 residues. The CDR3 spells CASRGTGSSYNEQFF. CDR3 coding DNA: TGTGCCAGCAGAGGTACAGGGAGCTCCTACAATGAGCAGTTCTTC.

V gene TRBV7-2 combines with J gene TRBJ2-5, with D maybe TRBD2 (5 bases). The germline V gene encodes CDR1 SGHTA and CDR2 FQGNSA. Trimming took 0 bases from V and 4 from J, leaving 12 bases between them. The CDR3 has 15 residues. CDR3 coding DNA: TGTGCCAGCAGCTTAGCGCCGGGGATCATAGAGACCCAGTACTTC. Encoded protein: CASSLAPGIIETQYF.

This chain joins TRBV30 and TRBJ2-2; 12 nucleotides align to TRBD1. Unmatched junction bases numbered 4, after V lost 5 bases and J lost 6 bases. CDR3 size: 14 residues. Germline V gene sequence: CDR1 GTSNPN, CDR2 SVGIG (reference sequence). CDR3 sequence reads: CAWGGQGAAGELFF. The CDR3, as DNA: TGTGCCTGGGGGGGACAGGGGGCGGCCGGGGAGCTGTTTTTT.

The rearrangement joins TRBV7-2 to TRBJ2-3; D is uncertain. Germline lookup yields CDR1 SGHTA and CDR2 FQGNSA. This CDR3 region has 14 residues. Trimming removed 1 base from V and 0 bases from J, with 5 bases in between. CDR3 in amino acids: CASSLDPSTDTQYF. The DNA for the CDR3 is TGTGCCAGCAGCTTAGATCCTAGCACAGATACGCAGTATTTT.